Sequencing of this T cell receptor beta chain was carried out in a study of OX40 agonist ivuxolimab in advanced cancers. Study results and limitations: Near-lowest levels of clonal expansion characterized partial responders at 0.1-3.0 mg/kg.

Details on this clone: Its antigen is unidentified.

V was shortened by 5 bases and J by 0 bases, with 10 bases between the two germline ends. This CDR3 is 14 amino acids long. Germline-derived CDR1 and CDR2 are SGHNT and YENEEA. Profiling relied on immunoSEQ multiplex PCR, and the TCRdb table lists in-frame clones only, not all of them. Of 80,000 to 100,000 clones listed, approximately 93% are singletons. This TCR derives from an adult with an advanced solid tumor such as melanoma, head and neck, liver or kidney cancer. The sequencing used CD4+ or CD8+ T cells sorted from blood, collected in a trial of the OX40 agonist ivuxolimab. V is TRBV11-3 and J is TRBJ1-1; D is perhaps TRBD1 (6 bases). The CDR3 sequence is CASSQGGVNTEAFF. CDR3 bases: TGTGCCAGCAGCCAAGGGGGGGTGAACACTGAAGCTTTCTTT.